This T cell receptor (beta chain) was sequenced during a study of T cell changes during pregnancy in multiple sclerosis. The germline V gene has CDR1 MNHEY and CDR2 SMNVEV (reference sequence). Trimming at V came to 6 bases and at J to 7 bases, leaving 10 bases not matched to a gene. The CDR3 extends over 17 amino acids. Only in-frame clones appear in the TCRdb table, and some are missing; sequencing was by immunoSEQ multiplex PCR. This table has 45,000 to 60,000 clones, around nine tenths appearing once. V usage is TRBV27 and J usage is TRBJ2-2; the match to TRBD2 covers 14 bases. The TCR sequence derives from a female donor with multiple sclerosis, enrolled in a pregnancy study. Material: CD8+ T cells from peripheral blood mononuclear cells, obtained before pregnancy. The CDR3 bases are TGTGCCAGCAGCCCAGGACTAGCGGGGGGTGTGGGCGGGGAGCTGTTTTTT. As protein: CASSPGLAGGVGGELFF.